This T cell receptor (beta chain) derives from a study of blood T cell repertoires in COVID-19. The repertoire was sequenced with immunoSEQ multiplex PCR; TCRdb's copy has only in-frame clones and lacks some. The sample holds about 170,000 clones; roughly 85% are singletons and the top ten take roughly 3%. The CDR3 is 15 amino acids. Germline V gives CDR1 LGHDT, CDR2 YNNKEL (reference sequence). V was shortened by 1 base and J by 0 bases, with 9 bases between the two germline ends. The rearrangement joins TRBV3-1 (or the pseudogene TRBV3-2) to TRBJ2-5; no definite D call. The sample comprised peripheral blood. This clonotype originated in a human donor with acute or convalescent COVID-19. The donor label of this sample is uncertain. CDR3 region: CASSQGLRNQETQYF. Written as DNA, the CDR3 is TGTGCCAGCAGCCAAGGTCTGCGGAACCAAGAGACCCAGTACTTC.